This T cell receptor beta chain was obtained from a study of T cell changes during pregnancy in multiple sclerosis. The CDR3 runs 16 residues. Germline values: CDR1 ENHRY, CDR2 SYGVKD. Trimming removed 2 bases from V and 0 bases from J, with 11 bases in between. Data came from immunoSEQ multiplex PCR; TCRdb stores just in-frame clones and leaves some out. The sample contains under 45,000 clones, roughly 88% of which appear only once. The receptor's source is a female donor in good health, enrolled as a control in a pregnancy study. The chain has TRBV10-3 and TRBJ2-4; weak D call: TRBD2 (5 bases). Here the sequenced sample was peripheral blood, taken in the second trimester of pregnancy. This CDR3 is CAISEASGRAKNIQYF. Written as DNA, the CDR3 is TGTGCCATCAGTGAGGCCAGCGGACGAGCCAAAAACATTCAGTACTTC.